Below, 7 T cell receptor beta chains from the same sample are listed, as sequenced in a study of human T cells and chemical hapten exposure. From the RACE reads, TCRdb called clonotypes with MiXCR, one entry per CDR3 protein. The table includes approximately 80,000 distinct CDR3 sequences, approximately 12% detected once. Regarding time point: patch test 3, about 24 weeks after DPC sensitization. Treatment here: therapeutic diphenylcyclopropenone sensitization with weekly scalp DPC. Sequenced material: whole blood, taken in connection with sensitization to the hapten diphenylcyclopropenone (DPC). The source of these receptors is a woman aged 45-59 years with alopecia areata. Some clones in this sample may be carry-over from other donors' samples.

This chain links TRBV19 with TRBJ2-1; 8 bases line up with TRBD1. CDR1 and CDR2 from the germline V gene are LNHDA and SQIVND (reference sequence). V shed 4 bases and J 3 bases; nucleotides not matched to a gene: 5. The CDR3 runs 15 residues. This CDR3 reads CASSTGTGIYNEQFF. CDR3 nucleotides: TGTGCCAGTAGTACCGGGACAGGTATCTACAATGAGCAGTTCTTC.

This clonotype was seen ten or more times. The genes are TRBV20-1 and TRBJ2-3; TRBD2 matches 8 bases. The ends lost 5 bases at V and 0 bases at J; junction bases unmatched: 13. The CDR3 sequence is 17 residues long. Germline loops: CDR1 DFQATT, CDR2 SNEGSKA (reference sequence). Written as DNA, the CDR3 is TGCAGTGCTTACACCCCCCTAGCGGGTACAAGCACAGATACGCAGTATTTT. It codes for CSAYTPLAGTSTDTQYF.

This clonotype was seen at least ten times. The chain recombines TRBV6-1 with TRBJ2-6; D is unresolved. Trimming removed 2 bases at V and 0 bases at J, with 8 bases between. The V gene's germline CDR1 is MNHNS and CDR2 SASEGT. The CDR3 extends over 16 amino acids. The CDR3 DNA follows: TGTGCCAGCAGTGAATCTTGGTTCTCTGGGGCCAACGTCCTGACTTTC. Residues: CASSESWFSGANVLTF.

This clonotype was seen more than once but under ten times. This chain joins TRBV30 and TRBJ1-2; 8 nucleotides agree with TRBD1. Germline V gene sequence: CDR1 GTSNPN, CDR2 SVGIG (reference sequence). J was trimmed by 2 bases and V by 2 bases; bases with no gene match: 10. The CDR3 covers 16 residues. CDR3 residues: CAWSRIRGQGNYGYTF. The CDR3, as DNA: TGTGCCTGGAGTAGGATCAGGGGGCAGGGAAACTATGGCTACACCTTC.

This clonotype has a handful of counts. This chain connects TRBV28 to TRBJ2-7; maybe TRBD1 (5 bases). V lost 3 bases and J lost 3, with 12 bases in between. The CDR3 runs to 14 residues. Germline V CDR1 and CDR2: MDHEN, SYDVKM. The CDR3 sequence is CASSLAQVGYEQYF. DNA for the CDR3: TGTGCCAGCAGTTTGGCACAGGTCGGCTACGAGCAGTACTTC.

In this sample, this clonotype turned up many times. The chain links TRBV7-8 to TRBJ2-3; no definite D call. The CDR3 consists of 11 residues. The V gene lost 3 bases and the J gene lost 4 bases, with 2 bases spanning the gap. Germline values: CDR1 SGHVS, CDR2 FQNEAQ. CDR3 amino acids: CASSFADTQYF. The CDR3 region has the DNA TGTGCCAGCAGCTTCGCAGATACGCAGTATTTT.

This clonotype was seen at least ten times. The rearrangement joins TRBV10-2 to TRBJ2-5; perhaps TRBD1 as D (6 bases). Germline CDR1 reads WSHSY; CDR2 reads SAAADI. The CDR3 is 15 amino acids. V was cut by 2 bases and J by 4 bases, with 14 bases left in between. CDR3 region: CASSEATGWGETQYF. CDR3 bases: TGCGCCAGCAGTGAGGCAACAGGGTGGGGAGAGACCCAGTACTTC.